The 26 T cell receptor beta chains below were found in one sample sequenced in a study of molecular identifiers for immune sequencing clone quantification. Each CDR3 protein is one row after TCRdb ran MiXCR on the PCR reads. This sample has about 640,000 distinct CDR3 sequences; less than 20% occur once, and the top ten carry approximately 0.9%. The sample consisted of naive CD8+ T cells from blood, with Jurkat cell RNA spiked in. As for subset: FACS-sorted CD8+CD4-CCR7+CD45RA+ naive T cells. The source is a human donor in good health. Some libraries in this study had Jurkat cell RNA spiked in.

A single count supports this clonotype. An end of the junction does not agree with germline; a read error may underlie this. The chain has TRBV5-3 and TRBJ1-2; D possibly corresponds to TRBD1 (6 bases). TRBV5-3 is an open reading frame, and its role is uncertain. This CDR3 is 17 amino acids long. The DNA for the CDR3 is TGTGCCAGCAGCTTGGCGGACAGCTTCTCGCCCAGTTATGGCTACACCTTC. It yields the protein CASSLADSFSPSYGYTF.

DNA of the CDR3: TGTGCCAGTAGTATAGGGAGCAGGGTCGCGGATGAGCAGTTCTTC. It translates to CASSIGSRVADEQFF. The rearrangement uses TRBV19 and TRBJ2-1, with a tentative D call TRBD1 (5 bases). CDR3 length equals 15 residues. The germline CDR1 and CDR2 sequences are LNHDA and SQIVND (reference sequence). V was trimmed by 1 base and J by 8 bases, leaving 15 bases between them.

This clonotype has a handful of counts. The J gene is TRBJ1-1, the V gene TRBV6-1; weak D call: TRBD1 (6 bases). Trimming took off 3 bases at V and 0 bases at J, with 8 bases between the two ends. The germline gives CDR1 MNHNS, CDR2 SASEGT. The CDR3 contains 14 residues. As DNA, the CDR3 is TGTGCCAGCAGTGAGCAGGGGATGAACACTGAAGCTTTCTTT. Its protein product is CASSEQGMNTEAFF.

In the case of this clonotype: It may be a read error: a sequence one base away is much more abundant. The V and J genes are TRBV19 and TRBJ1-6; D perhaps matches TRBD1 (6 bases). Per the germline V gene, CDR1 is LNHDA and CDR2 is SQIVND (reference sequence). This CDR3 spans 13 amino acids. In nucleotides, the CDR3 is TGTGCCACCACCGGGACACTCGGTTCACCCTTCCACTTT. Its protein product is CATTGTLGSPFHF.

Concerning this clonotype itself: Germline is not matched at one junction end, which may reflect a read error. V usage is TRBV7-7 and J usage is TRBJ2-5; D is unclear. Per germline, CDR1 SSHAT and CDR2 FNYEAQ (reference sequence). The CDR3 totals 13 residues. In DNA form, the CDR3 reads TGTGCTAGCAGCTCGGACGTGAAAGAGACCCAGTACTTC. Translating it yields CASSSDVKETQYF.

The rearrangement uses TRBV11-2 and TRBJ1-4, with TRBD1 matching 7 bases. Trimming took 5 bases from V and 4 from J; bases not matched to a gene: 7. This CDR3 has 15 amino acids. CDR1 and CDR2 (germline): SGHAT, FQNNGV. The CDR3 bases are TGTGCCAGCAGCGATAGGGGGCATGGTAATGAAAAACTGTTTTTT. Amino acids: CASSDRGHGNEKLFF.

About this clonotype: A single base separates this from a much larger clone, so it may be a read error. The CDR3 DNA is TGTGCCAGCGGTTACGGGCAGACAGATACGCAGTATTTT. Its protein product is CASGYGQTDTQYF. The chain recombines TRBV6-5 with TRBJ2-3; D not certain. The CDR3 extends over 13 amino acids. Germline lookup yields CDR1 MNHEY and CDR2 SVGAGI.

This clonotype was recorded at least ten times. The rearrangement uses TRBV28 and TRBJ2-3; 7 nucleotides agree with TRBD2. The CDR3 has 16 residues. CDR1 is MDHEN, CDR2 SYDVKM, per germline. The V segment lost 5 bases and the J segment 0 bases; nucleotides outside the gene matches: 8. In DNA form, the CDR3 reads TGTGCCAGCAGTGCCACGGGACTACCGAGCACAGATACGCAGTATTTT. Translating it yields CASSATGLPSTDTQYF.

This chain joins TRBV2 and TRBJ2-7; weak D call: TRBD1 (7 bases). Trimming took 6 bases from V and 2 from J, leaving 23 bases between them. CDR1 is SNHLY, CDR2 FYNNEI, per germline. The CDR3 is 17 residues long. The CDR3 DNA reads as TGTGCCAGCAGGGAGATTGCGGGACAGAACAACGCCTACGAGCAGTACTTC. It translates to CASREIAGQNNAYEQYF.

This clonotype was seen once. Just one base apart from a much larger clone, this may be a read error. Since the CDR3 does not end with the conserved phenylalanine or tryptophan, this likely comes from a read error. J is TRBJ2-7 and V is TRBV4-2; D might be TRBD2 (5 bases). V was pared by 0 bases and J by 3 bases, with 12 bases between. CDR3 length: 15 amino acids. Germline CDR1 is LGHNA and CDR2 is YNFKEQ. The DNA for the CDR3 is TGTGCCAGCAGCCAAGAGCGGGCAGACCTCTACGAGCAGTACTTA. Protein: CASSQERADLYEQYL.

The V call is TRBV2, the J call TRBJ1-1, with D maybe TRBD1 (5 bases). Trimming shortened V by 7 bases and J by 4 bases, and 19 bases separated the two germline ends. CDR3 size: 15 residues. Germline V CDR1 and CDR2: SNHLY, FYNNEI. The chain's CDR3 is CASTDSFDQGTEAFF. The CDR3 DNA reads as TGTGCCAGCACCGACAGCTTCGACCAGGGCACTGAAGCTTTCTTT.

V is TRBV7-3 and J is TRBJ2-2, with a tentative D call TRBD1 (6 bases). CDR3 length: 16 amino acids. V dropped 3 bases and J dropped 4 bases, with 15 bases sitting between them. Looked up from germline, CDR1 is SGHTA and CDR2 is FQGTGA. CDR3 protein: CASSFGQGRATGELFF. CDR3 nucleotide sequence: TGTGCCAGCAGCTTCGGCCAGGGGCGCGCCACCGGGGAGCTGTTTTTT.

With regard to this clonotype: This sequence may be a read error, since a much larger clone differs from it by one base. This likely comes from a read error, as the CDR3 has no conserved phenylalanine or tryptophan at its end. The chain links TRBV11-2 to TRBJ1-1, with D possibly being TRBD1 (5 bases). Trimming left V 3 bases short and J 1 base short, with 9 bases between. The germline V gene encodes CDR1 SGHAT and CDR2 FQNNGV. CDR3 size: 14 residues. This CDR3 is CASSLDKENTEAFL. CDR3 DNA: TGTGCCAGCAGCTTGGACAAAGAGAACACTGAAGCTTTCCTT.

This clonotype was observed many times. The chain uses TRBV9 and TRBJ2-5; TRBD1 might be the D (6 bases). The CDR3 spans 16 residues. Germline V lookup: CDR1 SGDLS, CDR2 YYNGEE. Trimming took off 4 bases at V and 1 base at J, with 17 bases between the two ends. The CDR3 reads CASSLNRDGRQETQYF. The CDR3 DNA follows: TGTGCCAGCAGCCTAAACAGGGACGGGCGCCAAGAGACCCAGTACTTC.

This clonotype was counted at least ten times. The CDR3 sequence is CASSLTRLETQYF. The CDR3 region has the DNA TGTGCCAGCAGTTTGACTAGGTTAGAGACCCAGTACTTC. The V and J genes are TRBV27 and TRBJ2-5; maybe TRBD2 (6 bases). The CDR3 has 13 residues. V dropped 3 bases and J dropped 4 bases, with 9 bases sitting between them. CDR1 and CDR2 (germline): MNHEY, SMNVEV (reference sequence).

The table lists this clonotype with many counts. V gene TRBV6-5 combines with J gene TRBJ2-1; the match to TRBD1 covers 9 bases. In germline, CDR1 is MNHEY, CDR2 SVGAGI. The CDR3 runs 15 residues. Germline trimming cut 4 bases from V and 4 bases from J; bases unmatched to any gene: 5. The CDR3 DNA reads as TGTGCCAGCAGTTCCGGGACAGGGATATACAATGAGCAGTTCTTC. Translated, it gives CASSSGTGIYNEQFF.

This clonotype was observed many times. The rearrangement links TRBV12-3 or TRBV12-4 to TRBJ2-6; D is possibly TRBD1 (6 bases). There are 18 residues in the CDR3. Trimming pared 6 bases from V and 2 bases from J, leaving 20 bases between. The CDR3 here is CASSPTGTPVPGANVLTF. In nucleotides, the CDR3 is TGTGCCAGCAGCCCAACCGGGACACCTGTTCCTGGGGCCAACGTCCTGACTTTC.

The chain is built from TRBV24-1 and TRBJ2-7; 7 nucleotides align to TRBD2. Germline trimming cut 4 bases from V and 1 base from J; bases unmatched to any gene: 3. Germline loops: CDR1 KGHDR, CDR2 SFDVKD. This CDR3 comprises 14 residues. CDR3 sequence (DNA): TGTGCCACCAGTGACGGGACTACATCCTACGAGCAGTACTTC. This encodes CATSDGTTSYEQYF.

This clonotype came up many times. This chain uses TRBV20-1 with TRBJ1-1, with 9 bases fitting TRBD1. The trim removed 2 bases at V and 3 bases at J, leaving 16 bases unmatched. CDR3 length: 18 amino acids. CDR1 and CDR2 (germline): DFQATT, SNEGSKA (reference sequence). In nucleotides, the CDR3 is TGCAGTGCTAGACACGGCGGGGACAGGGATGTGTACGACACTGAAGCTTTCTTT. Amino acid sequence: CSARHGGDRDVYDTEAFF.

Points on this clonotype: Since no conserved phenylalanine or tryptophan closes the CDR3, a read error is the likely cause. The chain couples TRBV2 to TRBJ1-1; D may be TRBD1 (5 bases). Germline V gene sequence: CDR1 SNHLY, CDR2 FYNNEI. The CDR3 contains 15 residues. Trimming shortened V by 8 bases and J by 1 base, and 17 bases separated the two germline ends. This CDR3 reads CASLTPGTANTEAFS. DNA of the CDR3: TGTGCCAGCCTAACCCCCGGGACGGCGAACACTGAAGCTTTCTCT.

This clonotype was found many times. This rearrangement joins TRBV28 to TRBJ1-1; TRBD1 might be the D (5 bases). Trimming took 3 bases from V and 4 from J, leaving 9 bases between them. The germline V gene encodes CDR1 MDHEN and CDR2 SYDVKM. This CDR3 is built from 13 residues. The CDR3 DNA reads as TGTGCCAGCAGTTTGGTGAGGGGCACTGAAGCTTTCTTT. It specifies CASSLVRGTEAFF.

This clonotype has only a few counts. V and J are TRBV27 and TRBJ2-7; D ambiguous. The V gene's germline CDR1 is MNHEY and CDR2 SMNVEV (reference sequence). The CDR3 length is 15 residues. V lost 3 bases, J lost 4 bases, and 16 bases lay in between. The CDR3 sequence is CASSFGPDPIYEQYF. CDR3 bases: TGTGCCAGCAGTTTCGGGCCTGACCCTATTTACGAGCAGTACTTC.

Notes on this clonotype: Likely a read error: the CDR3 ends without its conserved phenylalanine or tryptophan. The chain uses TRBV19 and TRBJ1-4, with 7 bases matching TRBD1. CDR1 LNHDA and CDR2 SQIVND come from the germline V gene (reference sequence). This CDR3 spans 15 amino acids. J gave up 8 bases and V 5 bases, and 11 bases lay outside the gene matches. The CDR3 sequence is CASSPNQGVGEKLFL. The DNA for the CDR3 is TGTGCCAGTAGTCCGAACCAGGGGGTTGGCGAAAAACTGTTTCTT.

V is TRBV12-3 or TRBV12-4 and J is TRBJ2-1; maybe TRBD1 (5 bases). The CDR3 sequence is 14 residues long. The V gene lost 3 bases and the J gene lost 8 bases, with 14 bases spanning the gap. CDR3 residues: CASSLAGSLDEQFF. For the CDR3, the DNA is TGTGCCAGCAGTTTGGCAGGGTCTCTGGATGAGCAGTTCTTC.

Regarding this clonotype: Likely a read error: the CDR3 ends without its conserved phenylalanine or tryptophan. The V gene is TRBV6-6, the J gene TRBJ2-7; no clear D gene. V dropped 2 bases and J dropped 3 bases, with 5 bases sitting between them. In germline, CDR1 is MNHNY, CDR2 SVGAGI (reference sequence). The CDR3 runs to 12 residues. As DNA, the CDR3 is TGTGCCAGCAGTTACACGGGCTACGAGCAGTACTCC. Translated, it gives CASSYTGYEQYS.

A few counts support this clonotype. CDR3 sequence: CASTIHTGSSYEQYF. The CDR3 DNA reads as TGTGCCAGCACTATCCATACAGGGAGCTCCTACGAGCAGTACTTC. The chain employs TRBV6-2 or TRBV6-3 and TRBJ2-7; D is perhaps TRBD1 (6 bases). The germline gives CDR1 MNHEY, CDR2 SVGEGT. Trimming took 7 bases from V and 0 from J, leaving 16 bases between them. CDR3 size: 15 residues.